Listed below are T cell receptor beta chains from one sample, sequenced in a study of human T cells and chemical hapten exposure. TCRdb re-analysed the RACE reads in MiXCR, keeping a single row per CDR3 protein. The sample contains about 54,000 distinct CDR3 sequences, 9.5% to 10% of which appear only once. The sample consisted of whole blood, taken in connection with sensitization to the hapten diphenylcyclopropenone (DPC). The source is a woman between 50 and 59 years old with alopecia areata. Some clones in this sample may be carry-over from other donors' samples. The CDR3 runs from the conserved cysteine through the conserved F or W. D genes are given only for firm matches. A clone size is listed for some rows: how often the clone was seen (once, few, many), or a class if it is expanded.

>TRBV7-6|TRBJ1-1|many|TRBD1
CASSRGGTNTEAFF
TGTGCCAGCAGCAGAGGGGGCACGAACACTGAAGCTTTCTTT
>TRBV20-1|TRBJ2-3|many|TRBD1
CSVPQDRGSSTDTQYF
TGCAGTGTCCCCCAGGACAGGGGCTCTAGCACAGATACGCAGTATTTT
>TRBV5-1|TRBJ2-7|many|TRBD1
CASSRRDRNYEQYF
TGCGCCAGCAGCAGGAGGGACAGGAACTACGAGCAGTACTTC
>TRBV6-2/TRBV6-3|TRBJ1-1|many|.
CASSYPTEAFF
TGTGCCAGCAGTTATCCTACTGAAGCTTTCTTT
>TRBV28|TRBJ2-1|few|.
CASSRLTLFF
TGTGCCAGCAGCCGCCTTACCCTGTTCTTC
>TRBV28|TRBJ1-1|many|.
CASSHLITVNTEAFF
TGTGCCAGCAGTCATTTAATTACAGTGAACACTGAAGCTTTCTTT
>TRBV21-1|TRBJ2-7|.|.
CASSPYEGTGLPYEQYF
TGTGCCAGCAGCCCCTACGAAGGGACAGGGCTACCCTACGAGCAGTACTTC
>TRBV28|TRBJ1-2|.|.
CATSGNYGYTF
TGTGCCACCAGCGGTAACTATGGCTACACCTTC
>TRBV3-2|TRBJ2-2|many|.
CASDRRTGATGELFF
TGTGCCAGCGACAGACGGACAGGGGCCACCGGGGAGCTGTTTTTT
>TRBV11-3|TRBJ1-1|few|.
CASSRTYSDTEAFF
TGTGCCAGCAGCCGAACCTACTCGGACACTGAAGCTTTCTTT
>TRBV28|TRBJ2-1|.|.
CASSSTAAGRFF
TGTGCCAGCAGTTCCACCGCGGCCGGAAGGTTCTTC
>TRBV18|TRBJ1-2|many|.
CASSPQADYGYTF
TGTGCCAGCTCACCACAGGCAGACTATGGCTACACCTTC
>TRBV12-3/TRBV12-4|TRBJ2-5|.|TRBD2
CASSLPTSGRARETQYF
TGTGCCAGCAGCCTACCGACTAGCGGGAGGGCCCGGGAGACCCAGTACTTC
>TRBV6-5|TRBJ1-2|few|.
CASTRGGSGYTF
TGTGCCAGCACCAGGGGAGGGTCTGGCTACACCTTC
>TRBV7-6|TRBJ2-7|many|.
CASSSRGSSYEQYF
TGTGCCAGCAGCTCACGGGGAAGCTCCTACGAGCAGTACTTC
>TRBV20-1|TRBJ1-2|many|TRBD1
CSAGTAVSNYGYTF
TGCAGTGCTGGGACAGCCGTTAGTAACTATGGCTACACCTTC
>TRBV20-1|TRBJ2-7|.|TRBD2
CSASPSGRAYEQYF
TGCAGTGCTAGTCCTAGCGGGAGGGCCTACGAGCAGTACTTC
>TRBV24-1|TRBJ1-4|few|.
CATSDSSGGYEEKLFF
TGTGCCACCAGTGATTCGTCCGGGGGATACGAAGAAAAACTGTTTTTT
>TRBV18|TRBJ1-2|many|.
CASSPREGKYYGYTF
TGTGCCAGCTCACCTCGCGAAGGGAAGTACTATGGCTACACCTTC
>TRBV5-1|TRBJ1-1|.|.
CASSLAAGLGTEAFF
TGCGCCAGCAGCTTGGCCGCAGGGCTCGGCACTGAAGCTTTCTTT
>TRBV18|TRBJ1-2|few|TRBD1
CASSPGTDEDTF
TGTGCCAGCTCACCGGGGACAGACGAAGACACCTTC
>TRBV11-2|TRBJ2-3|.|TRBD2
CASSRGDTDTQYF
TGTGCCAGCAGCCGGGGGGACACAGATACGCAGTATTTT
>TRBV7-8|TRBJ2-5|many|.
CASSLAPARFWETQYF
TGTGCCAGCAGCTTAGCCCCAGCTAGGTTTTGGGAGACCCAGTACTTC
>TRBV11-2|TRBJ2-1|few|TRBD2
CASSPSGRALGNNEQFF
TGTGCCAGCAGCCCTAGCGGGAGGGCCTTGGGGAACAATGAGCAGTTCTTC
>TRBV29-1|TRBJ1-4|medium-sized|.
CSVAGHLNEKLFF
TGCAGCGTCGCAGGACACCTTAATGAAAAACTGTTTTTT
>TRBV28|TRBJ1-3|many|.
CASSLGAPAHDTIYF
TGTGCCAGCAGTTTAGGGGCCCCAGCCCACGACACCATATATTTT
>TRBV28|TRBJ2-3|.|.
CASRAVGTDTQYF
TGTGCCAGCAGAGCCGTGGGAACAGATACGCAGTATTTT
>TRBV29-1|TRBJ2-7|many|TRBD1
CSVERQQGAGEQYF
TGCAGCGTTGAACGACAACAGGGGGCGGGTGAGCAGTACTTC
>TRBV5-1|TRBJ2-6|.|TRBD2
CASSFRLAGSSGANVLTF
TGCGCCAGCAGCTTCCGACTAGCAGGAAGCTCTGGGGCCAACGTCCTGACTTTC
>TRBV5-4|TRBJ1-3|.|.
CASSPRASGNTIYF
TGTGCCAGCAGCCCCCGGGCGTCTGGAAACACCATATATTTT
>TRBV20-1|TRBJ1-2|many|.
CSARPYYGYTF
TGCAGTGCTAGGCCTTATTATGGCTACACCTTC
>TRBV29-1|TRBJ2-7|.|.
CSVSQDFYEQYF
TGCAGCGTCTCACAGGACTTCTACGAGCAGTACTTC
>TRBV10-2|TRBJ1-5|many|.
CASSFLGGNQPQHF
TGCGCCAGCAGTTTCTTGGGCGGGAATCAGCCCCAGCATTTT
>TRBV6-2/TRBV6-3|TRBJ1-5|.|.
CASSQMERPQHF
TGTGCCAGCAGTCAAATGGAGCGGCCCCAGCATTTT
>TRBV7-2|TRBJ2-5|.|.
CASSLGGAIAKETQYF
TGTGCCAGCAGCTTAGGTGGCGCCATCGCTAAAGAGACCCAGTACTTC
>TRBV5-1|TRBJ2-7|.|.
CASSPDASYEQYF
TGCGCCAGCAGCCCTGACGCATCCTACGAGCAGTACTTC
>TRBV28|TRBJ2-5|.|.
CASSLPRGNQETQYF
TGTGCCAGCAGTTTACCCCGAGGCAACCAAGAGACCCAGTACTTC
>TRBV7-2|TRBJ2-3|.|TRBD1
CASSSYRTGNTDTQYF
TGTGCCAGCAGCTCTTATCGGACAGGGAACACAGATACGCAGTATTTT
>TRBV28|TRBJ2-7|many|TRBD1
CASSRPGQGAYEQYF
TGTGCCAGCAGCCGACCGGGACAGGGGGCCTACGAGCAGTACTTC
>TRBV6-2/TRBV6-3|TRBJ2-7|many|TRBD2
CASSQRGVSYEQYF
TGTGCCAGCAGTCAGCGGGGGGTCTCCTACGAGCAGTACTTC
>TRBV3-1|TRBJ1-2|.|TRBD1
CASSYPGQVLYGYTF
TGTGCCAGCAGCTACCCAGGACAGGTCCTCTATGGCTACACCTTC
>TRBV12-3/TRBV12-4|TRBJ2-5|.|.
CASSGWQETQYF
TGTGCCAGCTCCGGTTGGCAAGAGACCCAGTACTTC
>TRBV20-1|TRBJ2-1|.|TRBD1
CSAFSGQGAYNEQFF
TGCAGTGCCTTCTCCGGACAGGGGGCCTACAATGAGCAGTTCTTC
>TRBV5-1|TRBJ1-1|many|TRBD1
CASRVTGQGAAFF
TGCGCCAGCAGGGTAACGGGGCAGGGGGCCGCTTTCTTT
>TRBV28|TRBJ1-2|many|.
CASSSVAIYGYTF
TGTGCCAGCAGTTCGGTAGCGATCTATGGCTACACCTTC
>TRBV18|TRBJ1-5|many|.
CASSPLRIQKYQPQHF
TGTGCCAGCTCACCGTTAAGAATACAGAAATATCAGCCCCAGCATTTT
>TRBV20-1|TRBJ1-4|few|.
CSAASGAIRANEKLFF
TGCAGTGCTGCCTCTGGGGCCATACGGGCTAATGAAAAACTGTTTTTT
>TRBV10-3|TRBJ2-7|.|TRBD2
CAISEQRDSYEQYF
TGTGCCATCAGTGAGCAGCGGGACTCCTACGAGCAGTACTTC